This T cell receptor (beta chain) is from a study of blood T cells in healthy people across ages. Ten or more counts support this clonotype. Looked up from germline, CDR1 is SGHAT and CDR2 is FQNNGV. The CDR3 loop spans 15 amino acids. With 4 bases clipped from V and 7 bases from J, the junction kept 11 bases outside the gene matches. A second PCR, run for roughly 6 to 11 cycles, used a sample-barcoded 5' primer plus a J-beta primer mix. No fewer than 3 million CDR3-containing paired-end reads came from each sample. TCRdb redid the calling of the 5' RACE reads with MiXCR, one entry per CDR3 protein. The sample carries approximately 810,000 distinct CDR3 sequences, 25% to 30% recorded once.

The source material was blood. The receptor was derived from an elderly woman in good health. The chain joins TRBV11-2 to TRBJ2-5; 8 bases map to TRBD1. In DNA form, the CDR3 reads TGTGCCAGCAGCTCCGGCTGGGGACAGGTTCGGACCCAGTACTTC. Amino acid sequence: CASSSGWGQVRTQYF.